Presented here are 10 T cell receptor beta chains from one specimen sequenced in a study of shared clonotypes between healthy human individuals. Assay: immunoSEQ multiplex PCR; the TCRdb copy retains only in-frame clones and omits some. Altogether about 1,800,000 clones are present, roughly 95% being singletons, with the ten largest covering less than 1.5%. Terminally differentiated effector memory CD45RA+ cells were excluded from the naive CD8 cells, which were CD45RO-negative and positively selected for CCR7. Sample: naive CD8+ T cells sorted from blood. The receptors were gathered from a man aged 18 to 29 in good health.

A remark on this clone: Other DNA sequences in this sample translate to the same CDR3. The chain recombines TRBV7-9 with TRBJ2-1, with 7 bases that match TRBD1. Losses at the gene ends were 5 bases for V and 8 bases for J; bases not matched to a gene: 6. From germline, CDR1 is SEHNR and CDR2 FQNEAQ (reference sequence). The CDR3 totals 13 residues. The CDR3 reads CASSLVTGDEQFF. CDR3 in DNA: TGTGCCAGCAGCCTCGTTACAGGGGATGAGCAGTTCTTC.

The V and J genes are TRBV25-1 and TRBJ2-2; D remains ambiguous. V was trimmed by 7 bases and J by 5 bases, leaving 8 bases between them. The germline gives CDR1 MGHDK, CDR2 SYGVNS. The CDR3 contains 12 residues. CDR3 sequence (DNA): TGTGCCAGCAACTCTGAGACCGGGGAGCTGTTTTTT. This codes for CASNSETGELFF.

V is TRBV9 and J is TRBJ1-2, with 10 nucleotides matching TRBD1. Germline V gene sequence: CDR1 SGDLS, CDR2 YYNGEE. After removal of 0 bases from V and 7 bases from J, the junction contained 3 bases not matched to a gene. CDR3 length: 14 amino acids. CDR3 region: CASSVEGTGVGYTF. For the CDR3, the DNA is TGTGCCAGCAGCGTAGAAGGGACAGGGGTTGGCTACACCTTC.

J is TRBJ2-7 and V is TRBV27; tentatively, D is TRBD1 (6 bases). Germline V gene sequence: CDR1 MNHEY, CDR2 SMNVEV (reference sequence). Trimming shortened V by 0 bases and J by 6 bases, and 12 bases separated the two germline ends. This CDR3 spans 14 amino acids. The CDR3 region has the DNA TGTGCCAGCAGTTTATCGTCCCAGGGGCGCGAGCAGTACTTC. Protein sequence: CASSLSSQGREQYF.

This chain joins TRBV28 and TRBJ1-2; TRBD1 matches at 8 bases. CDR1 and CDR2 from the germline V gene are MDHEN and SYDVKM. The CDR3 is 15 amino acids. Trimming cost V 6 bases and J 4 bases; bases outside gene matches: 10. The CDR3 DNA reads TGTGCCAGCAGCACGGACAGGGAATCGAGCTATGGCTACACCTTC. Encoded protein: CASSTDRESSYGYTF.

The V gene is TRBV7-2, the J gene TRBJ2-1; the match to TRBD2 covers 8 bases. This CDR3 is built from 14 residues. V was clipped by 4 bases and J by 9 bases; unmatched bases: 8. Per germline, CDR1 SGHTA and CDR2 FQGNSA. The CDR3 loop is CASSYPGGESEQFF. CDR3 DNA sequence: TGTGCCAGCAGCTACCCGGGAGGGGAAAGTGAGCAGTTCTTC.

The J gene is TRBJ2-7, the V gene TRBV5-6; a possible D gene is TRBD2 (5 bases). This CDR3 is built from 15 residues. V shed 6 bases and J shed 3 bases, with 19 bases lying between them. The V gene's germline CDR1 is SGHDT and CDR2 YYEEEE. The CDR3 region is CASTMRPGILYEQYF. CDR3 DNA: TGTGCCAGCACCATGAGACCCGGGATTCTCTACGAGCAGTACTTC.

With regard to this clone: The junction departs from the called germline gene at one end, perhaps through a read error. The rearrangement uses TRBV7-7 and TRBJ2-7; 7 bases are shared with TRBD1. Germline CDR1 and CDR2: SSHAT and FNYEAQ (reference sequence). This CDR3 region has 15 residues. The CDR3 protein is CASSLQGIGGYEQYF. The CDR3 nucleotides are TGTGCTAGCAGCTTACAGGGGATTGGGGGCTACGAGCAGTACTTC.

Comment on this clone: Other DNA sequences from this sample encode an identical CDR3 as well. V is TRBV7-9 and J is TRBJ2-1; a weak D match, TRBD2 (5 bases). The CDR3 length is 15 residues. Germline CDR1 and CDR2: SEHNR and FQNEAQ (reference sequence). V shed 4 bases and J shed 0 bases, with 10 bases lying between them. The CDR3 DNA follows: TGTGCCAGCAGCTCTCCGGGATCCTCCTACAATGAGCAGTTCTTC. Residues: CASSSPGSSYNEQFF.

The CDR3 region is CASSPSEGEINTGELFF. The CDR3 nucleotides are TGTGCCAGCAGTCCCTCCGAGGGGGAGATTAACACCGGGGAGCTGTTTTTT. The V call is TRBV27, the J call TRBJ2-2; possible D gene TRBD1, 6 bases. This CDR3 has 17 amino acids. V dropped 5 bases and J dropped 2 bases, with 18 bases sitting between them. Germline CDR1 and CDR2: MNHEY and SMNVEV (reference sequence).